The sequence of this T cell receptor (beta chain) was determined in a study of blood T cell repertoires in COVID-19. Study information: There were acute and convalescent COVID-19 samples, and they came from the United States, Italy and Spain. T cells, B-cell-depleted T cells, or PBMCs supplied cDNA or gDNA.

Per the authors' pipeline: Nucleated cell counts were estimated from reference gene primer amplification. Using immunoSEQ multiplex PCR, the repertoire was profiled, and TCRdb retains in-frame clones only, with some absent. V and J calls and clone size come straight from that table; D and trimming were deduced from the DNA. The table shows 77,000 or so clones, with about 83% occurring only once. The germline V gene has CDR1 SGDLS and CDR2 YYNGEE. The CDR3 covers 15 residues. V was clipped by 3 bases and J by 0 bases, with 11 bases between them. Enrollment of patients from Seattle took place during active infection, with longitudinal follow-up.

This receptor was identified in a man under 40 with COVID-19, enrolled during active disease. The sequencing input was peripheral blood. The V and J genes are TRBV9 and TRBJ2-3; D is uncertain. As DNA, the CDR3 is TGTGCCAGCAGCGCCAATCCTACTAGCACAGATACGCAGTATTTT. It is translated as CASSANPTSTDTQYF.